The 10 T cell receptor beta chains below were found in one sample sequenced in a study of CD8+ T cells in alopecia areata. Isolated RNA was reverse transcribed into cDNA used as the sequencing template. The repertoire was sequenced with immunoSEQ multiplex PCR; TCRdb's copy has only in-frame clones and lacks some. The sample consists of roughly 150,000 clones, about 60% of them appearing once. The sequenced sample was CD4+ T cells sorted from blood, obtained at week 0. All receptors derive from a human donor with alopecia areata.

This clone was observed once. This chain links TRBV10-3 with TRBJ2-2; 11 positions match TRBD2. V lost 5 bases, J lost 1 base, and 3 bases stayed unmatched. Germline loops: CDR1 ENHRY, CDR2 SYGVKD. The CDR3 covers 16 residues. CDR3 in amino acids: CAISKGLAVNTGELFF. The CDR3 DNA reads TGTGCCATCAGTAAGGGACTAGCGGTGAACACCGGGGAGCTGTTTTTT.

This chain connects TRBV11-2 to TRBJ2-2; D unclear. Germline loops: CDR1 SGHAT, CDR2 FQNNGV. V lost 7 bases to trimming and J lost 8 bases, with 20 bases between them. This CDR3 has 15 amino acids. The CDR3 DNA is TGTGCCAGCACCGGACCCACCTTCATTCCTGGGGAGCTGTTTTTT. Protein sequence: CASTGPTFIPGELFF.

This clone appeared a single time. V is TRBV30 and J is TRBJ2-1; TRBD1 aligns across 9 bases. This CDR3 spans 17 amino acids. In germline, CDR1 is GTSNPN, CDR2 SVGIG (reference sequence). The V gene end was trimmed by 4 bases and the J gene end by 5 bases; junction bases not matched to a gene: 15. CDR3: CAWKGQGRGTTNNEQFF. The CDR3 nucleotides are TGTGCCTGGAAAGGACAGGGGCGGGGGACTACAAACAATGAGCAGTTCTTC.

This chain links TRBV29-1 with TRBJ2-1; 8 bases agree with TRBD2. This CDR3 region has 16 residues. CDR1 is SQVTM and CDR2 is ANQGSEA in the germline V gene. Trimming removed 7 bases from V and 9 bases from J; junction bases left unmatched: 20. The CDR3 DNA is TGCAGCGCCCCAAACTGGCGGGGGGCCCTATCTGGTGAGCAGTTCTTC. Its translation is CSAPNWRGALSGEQFF.

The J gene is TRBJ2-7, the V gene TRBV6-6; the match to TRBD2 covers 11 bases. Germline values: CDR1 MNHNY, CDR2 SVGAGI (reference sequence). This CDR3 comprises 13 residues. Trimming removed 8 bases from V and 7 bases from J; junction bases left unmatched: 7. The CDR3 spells CASRASGGYEQYF. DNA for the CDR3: TGTGCCAGCCGGGCTAGCGGGGGGTATGAGCAGTACTTC.

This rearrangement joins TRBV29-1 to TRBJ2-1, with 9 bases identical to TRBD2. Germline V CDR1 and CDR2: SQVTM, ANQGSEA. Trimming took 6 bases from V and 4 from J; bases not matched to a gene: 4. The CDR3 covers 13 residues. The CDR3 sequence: CSVVAGAYNEQFF. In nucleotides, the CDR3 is TGCAGCGTCGTAGCGGGGGCGTACAATGAGCAGTTCTTC.

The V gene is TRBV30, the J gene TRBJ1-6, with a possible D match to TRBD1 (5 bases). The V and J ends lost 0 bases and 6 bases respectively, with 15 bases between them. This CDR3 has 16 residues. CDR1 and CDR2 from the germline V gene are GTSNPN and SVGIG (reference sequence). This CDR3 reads CAWSVSGGIPNSPLHF. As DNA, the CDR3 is TGTGCCTGGAGTGTATCTGGGGGGATTCCTAATTCACCCCTCCACTTT.

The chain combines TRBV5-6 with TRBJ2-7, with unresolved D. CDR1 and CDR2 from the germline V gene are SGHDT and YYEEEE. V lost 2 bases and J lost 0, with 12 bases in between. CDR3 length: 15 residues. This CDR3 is CASSFSGPSSYEQYF. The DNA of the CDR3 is TGTGCCAGCAGCTTTTCCGGGCCTAGCTCCTACGAGCAGTACTTC.

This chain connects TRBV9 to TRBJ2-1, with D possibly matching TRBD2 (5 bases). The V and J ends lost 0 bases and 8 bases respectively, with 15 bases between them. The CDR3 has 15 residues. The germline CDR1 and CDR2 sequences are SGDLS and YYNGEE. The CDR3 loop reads CASSVASGPFDEQFF. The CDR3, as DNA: TGTGCCAGCAGCGTAGCGAGCGGCCCTTTCGATGAGCAGTTCTTC.

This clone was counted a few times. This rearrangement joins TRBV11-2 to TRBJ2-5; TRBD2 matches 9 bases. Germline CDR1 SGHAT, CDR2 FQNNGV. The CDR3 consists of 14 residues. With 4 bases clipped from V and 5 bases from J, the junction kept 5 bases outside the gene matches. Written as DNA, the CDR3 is TGTGCCAGCAGCTCTGCGGGGGGGCTCGAGACCCAGTACTTC. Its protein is CASSSAGGLETQYF.